Below are 30 T cell receptor beta chains sequenced from a single sample in a study of T-cell memory formation after mild COVID-19. TCRdb fed the 5' RACE reads into MiXCR, producing one record per CDR3 protein. The sample has hundreds of thousands of distinct CDR3 sequences; 20% to 25% are singletons. Sequenced: PBMCs or a T cell subset sorted from them (not recorded which). The receptors stem from a man aged 18 to 30 who had mild COVID-19 (a few samples of this study predate the infection). Cell type and time point are not known.

The V call is TRBV12-3 or TRBV12-4, the J call TRBJ1-2, with 7 bases identical to TRBD1. Trimming removed 5 bases from V and 3 bases from J; junction bases left unmatched: 6. There are 14 residues in the CDR3. The DNA of the CDR3 is TGTGCCAGCAGTAGCCCCAGGGGGGACTATGGCTACACCTTC. Its translation is CASSSPRGDYGYTF.

The chain recombines TRBV7-2 with TRBJ2-5, with 7 bases aligning to TRBD1. The germline V gene encodes CDR1 SGHTA and CDR2 FQGNSA. V lost 5 bases to trimming and J lost 5 bases; unmatched junction nucleotides: 11. The CDR3 extends over 15 amino acids. CDR3 protein: CASSNGQALAETQYF. The CDR3 bases are TGTGCCAGCAGCAATGGACAGGCGTTGGCGGAGACCCAGTACTTC.

The table lists this clonotype with many counts. The rearrangement links TRBV7-9 to TRBJ2-6; D is perhaps TRBD1 or TRBD2 (6 bases each). Looked up from germline, CDR1 is SEHNR and CDR2 is FQNEAQ (reference sequence). The CDR3 runs 15 residues. The V end was cut by 8 bases, the J end by 0 bases, with 11 bases between. This chain's CDR3 is CASPWGASGANVLTF. Here the CDR3 DNA reads TGTGCCAGCCCGTGGGGGGCCTCTGGGGCCAACGTCCTGACTTTC.

This clonotype occurred a few times. This sequence joins TRBV12-3 or TRBV12-4 and TRBJ2-5, with 7 positions matching TRBD1. V dropped 4 bases and J dropped 2; count of bases not matched to a gene: 4. This CDR3 contains 14 residues. The CDR3 reads CASSSQGEQETQYF. Here the CDR3 DNA reads TGTGCCAGCAGTTCTCAGGGGGAACAAGAGACCCAGTACTTC.

This chain uses TRBV6-5 with TRBJ2-2, with D hard to call. This CDR3 is 14 amino acids long. Germline CDR1 and CDR2: MNHEY and SVGAGI. V gave up 4 bases and J gave up 0 bases, with 6 bases separating them. CDR3 loop: CASSSSANTGELFF. The DNA of the CDR3 is TGTGCCAGCAGTTCCAGCGCGAACACCGGGGAGCTGTTTTTT.

This clonotype was detected a few times. The chain carries TRBV19 and TRBJ2-1; 8 bases fit TRBD2. Germline V lookup: CDR1 LNHDA, CDR2 SQIVND (reference sequence). The CDR3 length is 15 residues. The J segment lost 3 bases and the V segment lost 0 bases, leaving 1 base of the junction unmatched. CDR3: CASSIDSGVYNEQFF. The CDR3 nucleotides read TGTGCCAGTAGTATAGATAGCGGGGTCTACAATGAGCAGTTCTTC.

The V gene is TRBV6-2 or TRBV6-3, the J gene TRBJ2-2; D remains unclear. The CDR3 totals 15 residues. The germline CDR1 and CDR2 sequences are MNHEY and SVGEGT. V lost 2 bases and J 4 bases, leaving 11 bases between the germline ends. DNA for the CDR3: TGTGCCAGCAGTTACGCACCACCAAGCACCGGGGAGCTGTTTTTT. As protein: CASSYAPPSTGELFF.

The rearrangement uses TRBV2 and TRBJ1-4; D is unresolved. CDR1 is SNHLY, CDR2 FYNNEI, per germline. CDR3 size: 14 residues. The V and J ends lost 8 bases and 6 bases respectively, with 16 bases between them. The DNA of the CDR3 is TGTGCCAGCGGGGTCCTTGGCCCTTATGAAAAACTGTTTTTT. Protein: CASGVLGPYEKLFF.

The rearrangement uses TRBV20-1 and TRBJ2-1; D unclear. CDR1 and CDR2 (germline): DFQATT, SNEGSKA (reference sequence). The V and J ends lost 1 base and 7 bases respectively, with 11 bases between them. The CDR3 contains 13 residues. CDR3 region: CSARVLSRNEQFF. DNA for the CDR3: TGCAGTGCTAGAGTGCTGTCTCGGAATGAGCAGTTCTTC.

The V call is TRBV9, the J call TRBJ2-3; D may be TRBD1 or TRBD2 (5 bases each). Germline CDR1 is SGDLS and CDR2 is YYNGEE. This CDR3 is built from 15 residues. Trimming cost V 2 bases and J 0 bases, with 10 bases left between them. The CDR3 is CASSVGRASTDTQYF. The CDR3 DNA reads TGTGCCAGCAGCGTGGGGCGGGCGAGCACAGATACGCAGTATTTT.

This chain joins TRBV7-2 and TRBJ2-3; 7 bases are a match to TRBD2. Trimming cost V 5 bases and J 3 bases; bases outside gene matches: 11. Germline V gene data show CDR1 as SGHTA and CDR2 as FQGNSA. The CDR3 totals 16 residues. The CDR3 DNA is TGTGCCAGCAGCAGCCGGGGGTCGGGGGGAACAGATACGCAGTATTTT. Protein: CASSSRGSGGTDTQYF.

The chain combines TRBV7-9 with TRBJ2-6; no clear D. Trimming removed 5 bases from V and 0 bases from J, with 8 bases in between. Germline CDR1 is SEHNR and CDR2 is FQNEAQ (reference sequence). The length of the CDR3 is 15 residues. CDR3 in amino acids: CASSQWGSGANVLTF. The CDR3 DNA reads as TGTGCCAGCAGCCAGTGGGGCTCTGGGGCCAACGTCCTGACTTTC.

This clonotype was observed at least ten times. The CDR3 DNA reads as TGTGCCAGCAGCTTGGCGGGTACGCAGTATTTT. Translation: CASSLAGTQYF. V gene TRBV7-9 combines with J gene TRBJ2-3, with a tentative D call TRBD2 (5 bases). Trimming took 3 bases from V and 8 from J, leaving 6 bases between them. Germline V gives CDR1 SEHNR, CDR2 FQNEAQ (reference sequence). This CDR3 is built from 11 residues.

Only a few counts were recorded for this clonotype. The chain links TRBV7-2 to TRBJ2-3; TRBD2 agrees at 7 bases. With V trimmed by 1 base and J by 5 bases, 3 bases remained unmatched. Per the germline V gene, CDR1 is SGHTA and CDR2 is FQGNSA. There are 14 residues in the CDR3. The CDR3 sequence: CASSLVAGVDTQYF. The CDR3 bases are TGTGCCAGCAGCTTAGTCGCGGGGGTAGATACGCAGTATTTT.

The genes are TRBV4-2 and TRBJ2-7; perhaps TRBD2 as D (7 bases). V was cut by 0 bases and J by 3 bases, with 9 bases left in between. The CDR3 totals 14 residues. Germline V gene lookup returns CDR1 LGHNA and CDR2 YNFKEQ. In DNA form, the CDR3 reads TGTGCCAGCAGCCAAGAGGGGGGGCTCTACGAGCAGTACTTC. Translating gives CASSQEGGLYEQYF.

The V gene is TRBV5-1, the J gene TRBJ2-7; 7 bases are a match to TRBD1. J lost 5 bases, V lost 4 bases, and 12 bases had no gene match. The CDR3 totals 15 residues. The germline CDR1 and CDR2 sequences are SGHRS and YFSETQ. CDR3 loop: CASSTRQGSIDEQYV. CDR3 sequence (DNA): TGCGCCAGCAGCACTCGACAGGGATCCATAGACGAGCAGTACGTC.

This clonotype was counted between two and nine times. The V gene is TRBV20-1, the J gene TRBJ1-2, with TRBD1 as a possible D gene (5 bases). This CDR3 region has 14 residues. The V gene's germline CDR1 is DFQATT and CDR2 SNEGSKA (reference sequence). With 2 bases removed from V and 8 bases from J, the gap between germline ends came to 18 bases. The CDR3 region is CSARHMGGKGGYTF. Written as DNA, the CDR3 is TGCAGTGCTAGACATATGGGGGGAAAGGGAGGCTACACCTTC.

This clonotype was recorded many times. The chain has TRBV4-2 and TRBJ2-7; 9 bases align to TRBD2. In germline, CDR1 is LGHNA, CDR2 YNFKEQ. V shed 4 bases, J shed 3 bases, and the junction held 7 bases outside the gene matches. CDR3 size: 15 residues. CDR3: CASSLGTSPLYEQYV. CDR3 coding DNA: TGTGCCAGCAGCCTCGGGACTAGCCCACTCTACGAGCAGTACGTC.

The gene calls are TRBV10-2 and TRBJ1-4, with D possibly TRBD1 on 5 matching bases. V was cut by 4 bases and J by 10 bases, with 19 bases left in between. Germline CDR1 and CDR2: WSHSY and SAAADI. The CDR3 has 15 amino acids. The CDR3 nucleotides are TGCGCCAGCAGTGTGAGGGGCTTAGAGGTCGGAAAACTGTTTTTT. Translating it yields CASSVRGLEVGKLFF.

The chain couples TRBV11-2 to TRBJ2-1, with D unclear. The V gene lost 6 bases and the J gene lost 5 bases, with 14 bases spanning the gap. CDR3 length: 14 residues. CDR1 is SGHAT, CDR2 FQNNGV, per germline. The CDR3 reads CASRGSSVNNEQFF. DNA of the CDR3: TGTGCCAGCAGGGGGTCCTCCGTAAACAATGAGCAGTTCTTC.

This clonotype was observed a few times. The rearrangement joins TRBV20-1 to TRBJ1-6; TRBD1 is a possible D gene (5 bases). Trimming cost V 3 bases and J 7 bases, with 13 bases left between them. The CDR3 length is 14 residues. Germline values: CDR1 DFQATT, CDR2 SNEGSKA (reference sequence). The DNA for the CDR3 is TGCAGTGCTAGCCGCGGGGACTTAAATTCACCCCTCCACTTT. Translating it yields CSASRGDLNSPLHF.

The CDR3: CASSNSGGAGEQFF. CDR3 DNA: TGTGCCAGCAGTAATAGCGGGGGGGCAGGTGAGCAGTTCTTC. This sequence joins TRBV12-3 or TRBV12-4 and TRBJ2-1, with TRBD2 matching 11 bases. The CDR3 extends over 14 amino acids. V lost 5 bases and J lost 9; bases outside the gene matches: 6.

This clonotype was counted a few times. As DNA, the CDR3 is TGTGCCAGCAGCGTAGGCGGGACAGGGGGCGCACGCACCTTC. It yields the protein CASSVGGTGGARTF. This chain connects TRBV9 to TRBJ1-2; 12 bases agree with TRBD1. With V trimmed by 0 bases and J by 13 bases, 7 bases remained unmatched. Germline V gene sequence: CDR1 SGDLS, CDR2 YYNGEE. This CDR3 spans 14 amino acids.

The rearrangement uses TRBV7-2 and TRBJ2-7; TRBD1 might be the D (5 bases). The CDR3 covers 13 residues. Trimming removed 1 base from V and 7 bases from J, with 11 bases in between. Germline CDR1 SGHTA, CDR2 FQGNSA. The CDR3 DNA reads TGTGCCAGCAGCTTAGTATCCTGGACAGAGCAGTACGTC. This translates into CASSLVSWTEQYV.

Comments on this clonotype: The conserved final phenylalanine or tryptophan is absent from the CDR3, which likely points to a read error. This sequence joins TRBV29-1 and TRBJ1-2, with 7 bases fitting TRBD1. V trimming: 3 bases; J trimming: 3 bases; junction bases outside the gene matches: 10. Germline lookup yields CDR1 SQVTM and CDR2 ANQGSEA. This CDR3 has 15 amino acids. CDR3 sequence reads: CSVDGGTADDYGYTY. The CDR3 DNA reads as TGCAGCGTTGATGGGGGGACAGCGGACGACTATGGCTACACCTAC.

This clonotype has a handful of counts. The chain employs TRBV24-1 and TRBJ2-1, with D unresolved. V was clipped by 2 bases and J by 0 bases, with 10 bases between them. The CDR3 is 16 residues long. CDR1 KGHDR and CDR2 SFDVKD come from the germline V gene. CDR3 region: CATSDSDVSSYNEQFF. As DNA, the CDR3 is TGTGCCACCAGTGATTCGGACGTCAGCTCCTACAATGAGCAGTTCTTC.

The chain combines TRBV5-6 with TRBJ2-3; possibly TRBD1 for D (6 bases). Germline-derived CDR1 and CDR2 are SGHDT and YYEEEE. This CDR3 has 15 residues. Trimming cost V 3 bases and J 4 bases, with 15 bases left between them. CDR3 amino acids: CASSWDIGVADTQYF. The CDR3 coding sequence is TGTGCCAGCAGCTGGGACATCGGGGTTGCAGATACGCAGTATTTT. The whole variable domain, filled in from reference TRBV5-6 and TRBJ2-3, reads DAGVTQSPTHLIKTRGQQVTLRCSPKSGHDTVSWYQQALGQGPQFIFQYYEEEERQRGNFPDRFSGHQFPNYSSELNVNALLLGDSALYLCASSWDIGVADTQYFGPGTRLTVL.

This clonotype showed up just a few times. The chain has TRBV20-1 and TRBJ2-5; 14 nucleotides align to TRBD2. Germline V CDR1 and CDR2: DFQATT, SNEGSKA (reference sequence). V trimming: 1 base; J trimming: 4 bases; junction bases outside the gene matches: 8. There are 17 residues in the CDR3. The CDR3: CSARALTSGGAGETQYF. CDR3 coding DNA: TGCAGTGCTAGAGCCCTGACTAGCGGGGGGGCCGGAGAGACCCAGTACTTC.

This clonotype has more than one count but fewer than ten. V is TRBV5-1 and J is TRBJ1-2, with D possibly TRBD1 on 5 matching bases. This CDR3 spans 14 amino acids. V lost 2 bases and J lost 5, with 13 bases in between. Germline V lookup: CDR1 SGHRS, CDR2 YFSETQ. The CDR3 here is CASSFSTVEYGYTF. The CDR3 bases are TGCGCCAGCAGCTTCTCGACAGTAGAATATGGCTACACCTTC.

This clonotype was seen ten or more times. The chain has TRBV12-3 or TRBV12-4 and TRBJ2-3; 8 positions agree with TRBD2. This CDR3 is built from 15 residues. The V gene end was trimmed by 6 bases and the J gene end by 2 bases; junction bases not matched to a gene: 7. The CDR3 loop reads CASRAGGGTTDTQYF. CDR3 DNA: TGTGCCAGCAGAGCCGGGGGGGGAACCACAGATACGCAGTATTTT.